A selection of T cell receptor beta chains follows, all from one sample in a study of cytomegalovirus exposure and HLA in healthy donors. TCRdb's table, derived via immunoSEQ multiplex PCR, lists solely in-frame clones and lacks some. The sample holds 110,000 to 150,000 clones, 75% to 85% seen once. Sequencing was done on a sample of PBMCs. These receptor sequences come from a female donor in good health and CMV-seronegative. CDR3s include the opening cysteine and the closing phenylalanine or tryptophan. Fields, in order: V gene, D gene, clone size, J gene, CDR3 DNA, CDR3 protein. A D gene is named only where the DNA matches it firmly. The size of a clone is reported for some rows only, either as once, few or many, or as a class for expanded clones.

>TRBV4-1|NA|NA|TRBJ1-5
TGCGCCAGCAGTCAAGATCGGGGGGAAAATCAGCCCCAGCATTTT
CASSQDRGENQPQHF
>TRBV5-1|NA|NA|TRBJ2-6
TGCGCCAGCAGCTTGTCCGGGATCTCTGGGGCCAACGTCCTGACTTTC
CASSLSGISGANVLTF
>TRBV19|TRBD1|NA|TRBJ1-5
TGTGCCACCCACGAGGGGGCATATCAGCCCCAGCATTTT
CATHEGAYQPQHF
>TRBV7-2|TRBD2|NA|TRBJ2-1
TGTGCCAGCAGCCGCCAACTAGCGGGGTCCTACAATGAGCAGTTCTTC
CASSRQLAGSYNEQFF
>TRBV7-7|TRBD2|NA|TRBJ2-1
TGTGCTAGCAGCCCCCTGCGCGGGGGGGAGGGGGAGCAGTTCTTC
CASSPLRGGEGEQFF
>TRBV9|NA|NA|TRBJ2-3
TGTGCCAGCAGCGTAGAGGGGGCAGATACGCAGTATTTT
CASSVEGADTQYF
>TRBV11-3|TRBD1|NA|TRBJ2-7
TGTGCCAGCACACAGGGGGGCGAGCAGTACTTC
CASTQGGEQYF
>TRBV2|TRBD1|few|TRBJ1-1
TGTGCCAGCAGGGGACAGGGGGCATCTGAAGCTTTCTTT
CASRGQGASEAFF
>TRBV28|TRBD1|NA|TRBJ1-2
TGTGCCAGCAGTTCCCCTGGGACAGTCAACTATGGCTACACCTTC
CASSSPGTVNYGYTF
>TRBV5-1|TRBD1|NA|TRBJ2-3
TGCGCCAGCAGCCCAGGGGGACAGGGGTTTACAGATACGCAGTATTTT
CASSPGGQGFTDTQYF
>TRBV15|NA|NA|TRBJ1-6
TGTGCCACCAGCAGAACAACAGGGACCAATTCACCCCTCCACTTT
CATSRTTGTNSPLHF
>TRBV7-8|NA|NA|TRBJ1-2
TGTGCCAGCAGCCCTGGGCGCTTTAACTATGGCTACACCTTC
CASSPGRFNYGYTF
>TRBV7-2|NA|NA|TRBJ2-2
TGTGCCAGCAGCTTGTCGGTTCGCGGGGAGCTGTTTTTT
CASSLSVRGELFF
>TRBV19|TRBD1|NA|TRBJ1-2
TGTGCCAGTAGTTTCCCACAGGGGGGTGGCTACACCTTC
CASSFPQGGGYTF
>TRBV19|NA|NA|TRBJ1-5
TGTGCCAGTAGCACCCCCGGCCGCGGCAGGGGTAATCAGCCCCAGCATTTT
CASSTPGRGRGNQPQHF
>TRBV5-4|NA|NA|TRBJ1-3
TGTGCCAGCAGCCCAACAGGTGTCCCGGGAAACACCATATATTTT
CASSPTGVPGNTIYF
>TRBV11-2|NA|NA|TRBJ1-1
TGTGCCAGCAGCATGGACACGAACACTGAAGCTTTCTTT
CASSMDTNTEAFF
>TRBV6-4|NA|NA|TRBJ2-1
TGTGCCAGCAGCGCAGGCACCTACAATGAGCAGTTCTTC
CASSAGTYNEQFF
>TRBV2|NA|NA|TRBJ1-4
TGTGCCAGCAGAGTGGGGGGGCGTGGAGAAAAACTGTTTTTT
CASRVGGRGEKLFF
>TRBV10-1|NA|NA|TRBJ2-3
TGCGCCAGCAGTGACGGGCGGGGCACAGATACGCAGTATTTT
CASSDGRGTDTQYF
>TRBV4-3|NA|NA|TRBJ1-5
TGCGCCAGCAGCCAAACAGGGAAAGGTCAGCCCCAGCATTTT
CASSQTGKGQPQHF
>TRBV2|TRBD2|once|TRBJ2-5
TGTGCCAGCACCTCGGGGGGTCGTACGACCCAGTACTTC
CASTSGGRTTQYF
>TRBV13|TRBD1|NA|TRBJ1-3
TGTGCCAGCAGCTTATCAGGGGGTTTCTCTGGAAACACCATATATTTT
CASSLSGGFSGNTIYF
>TRBV7-6|NA|NA|TRBJ1-5
TGTGCCAGCAGCTTAGGACTCAATCAGCCCCAGCATTTT
CASSLGLNQPQHF
>TRBV6-6|NA|once|TRBJ1-2
TGTGCCAGCAGCCCTACAGTTACACGGCAGGGGGGCTACACCTTC
CASSPTVTRQGGYTF
>TRBV7-2|NA|NA|TRBJ1-1
TGTGCCAGCAGGCGGGACCCCGGGTTTGACACTGAAGCTTTCTTT
CASRRDPGFDTEAFF
>TRBV4-3|NA|NA|TRBJ1-4
TGCGCCAGCAGCCAAGAAACAGGGTGGAGTAATGAAAAACTGTTTTTT
CASSQETGWSNEKLFF
>TRBV7-8|NA|NA|TRBJ2-3
TGTGCCAGCAGCTTAACGGGAGATACGCAGTATTTT
CASSLTGDTQYF
>TRBV7-9|TRBD2|NA|TRBJ2-7
TGTGCCAGCAGCAGAACCCTGTGGACTAGCGGAATCGCGTCCTACGAGCAGTACTTC
CASSRTLWTSGIASYEQYF
>TRBV7-2|TRBD2|NA|TRBJ2-7
TGTGCCAGCAGCCCCCTGGGGAGGGTCCGGGCATCCGAGCAGTACTTC
CASSPLGRVRASEQYF
>TRBV7-8|NA|NA|TRBJ2-1
TGTGCCAGCTTGCTCCGGCTAGCCAACAATGAGCAGTTCTTC
CASLLRLANNEQFF
>TRBV7-2|NA|NA|TRBJ2-7
TGTGCCAGCAGCTTATCCGCCGGGACCTACGAGCAGTACTTC
CASSLSAGTYEQYF
>TRBV5-1|NA|NA|TRBJ1-2
TGCGCCAGCAGCCCGGTATCTGGGGGACTTGGCTACACCTTC
CASSPVSGGLGYTF
>TRBV28|NA|NA|TRBJ1-5
TGTGCCAGCAGTCCGCTGAGGGGGTACTGGCAGCCCCAGCATTTT
CASSPLRGYWQPQHF
>TRBV7-2|NA|NA|TRBJ1-6
TGTGCCAGCAGCTTAGACAGGGTTGGCTCACCCCTCCACTTT
CASSLDRVGSPLHF
>TRBV14|NA|NA|TRBJ1-2
TGTGCCAGCAGCCCCAACAGGGAAGGCTACACCTTC
CASSPNREGYTF
>TRBV4-1|NA|NA|TRBJ2-4
TGCGCCAGCAGCCAAGTCGCCACAGTACTAGCCAAAAACATTCAGTACTTC
CASSQVATVLAKNIQYF
>TRBV19|TRBD1|NA|TRBJ1-2
TGTGCCAGTACCGACAGGGGCTATGGCTACACCTTC
CASTDRGYGYTF
>TRBV6-6|NA|few|TRBJ1-1
TGTGCCAGCAGTTACGGGGCAAACGCTGAAGCTTTCTTT
CASSYGANAEAFF
>TRBV27|TRBD1|NA|TRBJ1-5
TGTGCCAGCAGTCCGTTGACAGGGGGGAATCAGCCCCAGCATTTT
CASSPLTGGNQPQHF
>TRBV6-5|TRBD1|NA|TRBJ2-7
TGTGCCAGCAGACTAGTCCGGGACAGCATCTACGAGCAGTACTTC
CASRLVRDSIYEQYF
>TRBV10-3|TRBD1|few|TRBJ1-1
TGTGCCATCAGTGACGCCGGACAGGGAGGAACTGAAGCTTTCTTT
CAISDAGQGGTEAFF
>TRBV28|TRBD1|NA|TRBJ1-4
TGTGCCAGCAGTTTGGGGGGACAGGGGAGTGAAAAACTGTTTTTT
CASSLGGQGSEKLFF
>TRBV7-9|TRBD2|once|TRBJ2-3
TGTGCCAGCAGCCCTCGTCCCGGGACTAGCGGGAGGGCCTTATATCTGTATTTT
CASSPRPGTSGRALYLYF
>TRBV7-8|NA|NA|TRBJ1-1
TGTGCCAGCAGCTTACCCCGACAGCGAGGAATGAACACTGAAGCTTTCTTT
CASSLPRQRGMNTEAFF
>TRBV27|NA|NA|TRBJ2-7
TGTGCCAGCAGTTTCGGCCAGGGCTCCTACGAGCAGTACTTC
CASSFGQGSYEQYF
>TRBV27|TRBD2|NA|TRBJ2-5
TGTGCCAGCTCTTCTAGCGGGGGGGCCGGAGAGACCCAGTACTTC
CASSSSGGAGETQYF
>TRBV6-5|NA|NA|TRBJ2-7
TGTGCCAGCAGTAACCCCCTCTCGGGTAGCGACGAGCAGTACTTC
CASSNPLSGSDEQYF
>TRBV7-8|NA|NA|TRBJ2-2
TGTGCCAGCAGCTTTACAGAAAACACCGGGGAGCTGTTTTTT
CASSFTENTGELFF
>TRBV13|TRBD1|NA|TRBJ2-3
TGTGCCAGCAGCTTCGGGGACAGCCAAAGCGCAGATACGCAGTATTTT
CASSFGDSQSADTQYF
>TRBV19|TRBD2|NA|TRBJ2-7
TGTGCCAGTAGTCCTTCCTATATAGCGGGAAGTTACGAGCAGTACTTC
CASSPSYIAGSYEQYF
>TRBV28|NA|NA|TRBJ1-2
TGTGCCAGCAGTTTACGGAGAGGATCCGACTATGGCTACACCTTC
CASSLRRGSDYGYTF